The 17 T cell receptor beta chains below all came from one sample that was sequenced in a study of T cells in Graves' hyperthyroidism and ophthalmopathy. Using RNA transcripts as the source, TCR beta CDR3 regions were amplified. The primer set for the first-round RT-PCR of the TCR CDR3 was HTBI. From the multiplex PCR reads, TCRdb called clonotypes with MiXCR, one entry per CDR3 protein. Among about 350,000 distinct CDR3 sequences, roughly 18% were seen once, and the ten largest hold around 15%. Sequenced sample: blood. These receptors originate from a woman aged 40 to 55 with Graves' ophthalmopathy.

This clonotype was seen ten or more times. V is TRBV28 and J is TRBJ2-7; tentative D call: TRBD2 (6 bases). V shed 3 bases and J shed 3 bases, with 15 bases lying between them. The CDR3 is 15 residues long. Germline CDR1 and CDR2: MDHEN and SYDVKM. In nucleotides, the CDR3 is TGTGCCAGCAGTTTTCGGCTAACGGGGGACTACGAGCAGTACTTC. It translates to CASSFRLTGDYEQYF.

Ten or more counts support this clonotype. J is TRBJ2-7 and V is TRBV6-5, with 10 bases lining up with TRBD1. CDR1 and CDR2 (germline): MNHEY, SVGAGI. The trim removed 2 bases at V and 6 bases at J, leaving 7 bases unmatched. The CDR3 consists of 15 residues. The CDR3 loop is CASSYLRDRGGEQYF. The CDR3 DNA is TGTGCCAGCAGTTACCTAAGGGACAGGGGAGGCGAGCAGTACTTC.

This clonotype was picked up one time. The gene calls are TRBV5-5 and TRBJ2-5; possible D gene TRBD2, 5 bases. This CDR3 is 15 amino acids long. Germline-derived CDR1 and CDR2 are SGHKS and YYEKEE (reference sequence). V lost 1 base and J lost 2, with 12 bases in between. CDR3 residues: CASSLRASRQETQYF. CDR3 nucleotides: TGTGCCAGCAGCTTGAGGGCTAGCCGTCAAGAGACCCAGTACTTC.

This clonotype was recorded at least ten times. This sequence joins TRBV27 and TRBJ2-7; 11 nucleotides match TRBD2. The germline V gene encodes CDR1 MNHEY and CDR2 SMNVEV (reference sequence). V was clipped by 1 base and J by 3 bases; unmatched bases: 2. This CDR3 contains 15 residues. CDR3 nucleotides: TGTGCCAGCAGTTTATATCTAGCGGGAGGCTACGAGCAGTACTTC. It specifies CASSLYLAGGYEQYF.

J is TRBJ2-7 and V is TRBV6-2 or TRBV6-3; TRBD2 aligns across 8 bases. V lost 5 bases and J lost 4; bases outside the gene matches: 10. Per germline, CDR1 MNHEY and CDR2 SVGEGT. The CDR3 is 15 amino acids. CDR3 nucleotide sequence: TGTGCCAGCAGTGCAACGGGACTAGGCGATTACGAGCAGTACTTC. Protein product: CASSATGLGDYEQYF.

This clonotype was observed many times. The genes are TRBV6-1 and TRBJ2-7, with 7 bases fitting TRBD2. Per the germline V gene, CDR1 is MNHNS and CDR2 is SASEGT. Trimming cost V 2 bases and J 0 bases; bases outside gene matches: 4. The CDR3 is made up of 15 amino acids. This CDR3 reads CASSENSGYSYEQYF. The CDR3 DNA reads TGTGCCAGCAGTGAAAATAGCGGGTACTCCTACGAGCAGTACTTC.

The rearrangement joins TRBV6-1 to TRBJ1-5; weak D call: TRBD1 (6 bases). V shed 5 bases and J shed 7 bases, with 15 bases lying between them. Germline V lookup: CDR1 MNHNS, CDR2 SASEGT. This CDR3 region has 14 residues. The CDR3 bases are TGTGCCAGCAGTCGGGACATTTTTGGGCAGCCCCAGCATTTT. It translates to CASSRDIFGQPQHF.

The table lists this clonotype with a few counts. V usage is TRBV24-1 and J usage is TRBJ2-7; TRBD2 aligns across 12 bases. Germline V gene sequence: CDR1 KGHDR, CDR2 SFDVKD. CDR3 size: 17 residues. V shed 4 bases and J 10 bases; nucleotides not matched to a gene: 16. The CDR3 loop is CATSDRTSGNKEAEQYF. The CDR3 coding sequence is TGTGCCACCAGTGACAGGACTAGCGGGAACAAGGAGGCAGAACAGTACTTC.

In nucleotides, the CDR3 is TGCAGTGCTATAGCTGCGGCAGGCAGGGCTAATTTCCGCGATGGCTACACCTTC. It specifies CSAIAAAGRANFRDGYTF. V usage is TRBV20-1 and J usage is TRBJ1-2; D possibly corresponds to TRBD1 (5 bases). Trimming removed 4 bases from V and 6 bases from J, with 30 bases in between. The CDR3 runs 18 residues. Per germline, CDR1 DFQATT and CDR2 SNEGSKA (reference sequence).

In this sample, this clonotype turned up many times. The chain joins TRBV4-3 to TRBJ2-5; D call uncertain. This CDR3 spans 15 amino acids. V lost 0 bases, J lost 4 bases, and 12 bases lay in between. CDR1 is LGHNA and CDR2 is YSLEER in the germline V gene. CDR3 DNA sequence: TGCGCCAGCAGCCAAGACTTTGGCTATCGAGAGACCCAGTACTTC. Translating gives CASSQDFGYRETQYF.

About this clonotype itself: It is likely a read error, because the conserved phenylalanine at the end of the CDR3 is missing. J is TRBJ1-1 and V is TRBV27, with 10 positions matching TRBD1. Germline V gene lookup returns CDR1 MNHEY and CDR2 SMNVEV (reference sequence). After removal of 6 bases from V and 10 bases from J, the junction contained 5 bases not matched to a gene. The CDR3 is 12 residues long. In DNA, the CDR3 is TGTGCCAGCAGCCGGACAGGGGGTCTAGCTTTCTCT. Protein product: CASSRTGGLAFS.

This clonotype was counted many times. This chain links TRBV4-1 with TRBJ2-2; TRBD2 might be the D (6 bases). The V and J ends lost 3 bases and 1 base respectively, with 12 bases between them. The CDR3 loop spans 16 amino acids. Germline V gene sequence: CDR1 MGHRA, CDR2 YSYEKL. Written as DNA, the CDR3 is TGCGCCAGCAGCCAGCCCCATAGCGGGAACACCGGGGAGCTGTTTTTT. Its protein product is CASSQPHSGNTGELFF.

This CDR3 reads CASSLTGFSPLHF. In DNA form, the CDR3 reads TGTGCCAGCAGCTTAACAGGGTTTTCACCCCTCCACTTT. The chain has TRBV11-2 and TRBJ1-6, with D possibly being TRBD1 (6 bases). V was clipped by 2 bases and J by 9 bases, with 8 bases between them. The germline V gene encodes CDR1 SGHAT and CDR2 FQNNGV. The CDR3 loop spans 13 amino acids.

The chain employs TRBV6-1 and TRBJ2-5; 10 nucleotides align to TRBD2. CDR1 and CDR2 from the germline V gene are MNHNS and SASEGT. The CDR3 runs to 14 residues. Trimming at V came to 5 bases and at J to 4 bases, leaving 4 bases not matched to a gene. CDR3 DNA: TGTGCCAGCAGTATCGTAGCGGGGGGAGAGACCCAGTACTTC. Translation: CASSIVAGGETQYF.

The chain has TRBV2 and TRBJ1-1; D possibly corresponds to TRBD1 (5 bases). V lost 7 bases, J lost 1 base, and 22 bases lay in between. Germline CDR1 reads SNHLY; CDR2 reads FYNNEI. The CDR3 is made up of 17 amino acids. CDR3 nucleotides: TGTGCCAGCACCTTTTCGGCTGGGGGGGGTTCGAACACTGAAGCTTTCTTT. Its protein product is CASTFSAGGGSNTEAFF.

Worth noting for this clonotype: A much larger clone sits a single nucleotide away, making a read error possible. The chain has TRBV28 and TRBJ1-1; D is uncertain. The CDR3 has 13 amino acids. V dropped 6 bases and J dropped 6 bases, with 14 bases sitting between them. The V gene's germline CDR1 is MDHEN and CDR2 SYDVKM. The DNA of the CDR3 is TGTGCCAGCAGGTACCGATCTAACGCTGAAGCTTTCTTT. This codes for CASRYRSNAEAFF. Complete variable domain (other parts from reference TRBV28 and TRBJ1-1): DVKVTQSSRYLVKRTGEKVFLECVQDMDHENMFWYRQDPGLGLRLIYFSYDVKMKEKGDIPEGYSVSREKKERFSLILESASTNQTSMYLCASRYRSNAEAFFGQGTRLTVV.

This clonotype was detected many times. This rearrangement joins TRBV20-1 to TRBJ2-5, with TRBD2 identical over 8 bases. V was pared by 6 bases and J by 5 bases, with 14 bases of the junction left unmatched. This CDR3 has 15 residues. Germline CDR1 reads DFQATT; CDR2 reads SNEGSKA (reference sequence). The CDR3 is CSAPVSGSEFETQYF. The CDR3 bases are TGCAGTGCCCCCGTAAGCGGGAGCGAGTTTGAGACCCAGTACTTC.